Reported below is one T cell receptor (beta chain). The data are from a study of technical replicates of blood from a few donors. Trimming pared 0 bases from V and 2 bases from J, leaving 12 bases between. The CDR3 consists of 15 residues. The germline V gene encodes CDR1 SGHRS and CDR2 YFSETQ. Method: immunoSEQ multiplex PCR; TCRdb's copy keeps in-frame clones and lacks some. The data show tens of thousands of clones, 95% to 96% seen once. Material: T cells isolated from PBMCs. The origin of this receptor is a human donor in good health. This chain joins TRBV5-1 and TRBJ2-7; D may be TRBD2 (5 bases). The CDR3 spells CASSLESSLTYEQYF. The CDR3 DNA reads TGCGCCAGCAGCTTGGAGTCTAGCCTTACCTACGAGCAGTACTTC.